This TCR beta chain was found in a study of blood T cells in healthy people across ages. Whole-study context: Template switching picked up about one barcoded beta molecule for each two T cells.

After removal of 4 bases from V and 7 bases from J, the junction contained 8 bases not matched to a gene. Germline V gene lookup returns CDR1 LGHDT and CDR2 YNNKEL (reference sequence). The CDR3 has 15 amino acids. Notes on this clonotype: Its target is unknown.

Alongside a J-beta primer mix, a sample-barcoded 5' primer served in a second PCR lasting roughly 6 to 11 cycles. Via MiXCR, TCRdb re-called the 5' RACE reads, giving one row per CDR3 protein. The sample carries 1.5 million to 2 million distinct CDR3 sequences, around half recorded once. Notes on the study in general: The CMV status of each donor remained undetermined, and this could have confounded shifts in expanded clonotypes. In older individuals, TCR beta diversity per million T cells was lower, falling roughly linearly with age. Higher diversity and more naive CD4+ cells were features of long-lived donors, compared to aged donors.

Material: blood. The clonotype was recovered from a woman in her thirties or forties in good health. V and J are TRBV3-1 and TRBJ1-4; TRBD1 aligns across 8 bases. CDR3 coding DNA: TGTGCCAGCAGCCTAACGGGACAGGAGATTGAAAAACTGTTTTTT. It is translated as CASSLTGQEIEKLFF.